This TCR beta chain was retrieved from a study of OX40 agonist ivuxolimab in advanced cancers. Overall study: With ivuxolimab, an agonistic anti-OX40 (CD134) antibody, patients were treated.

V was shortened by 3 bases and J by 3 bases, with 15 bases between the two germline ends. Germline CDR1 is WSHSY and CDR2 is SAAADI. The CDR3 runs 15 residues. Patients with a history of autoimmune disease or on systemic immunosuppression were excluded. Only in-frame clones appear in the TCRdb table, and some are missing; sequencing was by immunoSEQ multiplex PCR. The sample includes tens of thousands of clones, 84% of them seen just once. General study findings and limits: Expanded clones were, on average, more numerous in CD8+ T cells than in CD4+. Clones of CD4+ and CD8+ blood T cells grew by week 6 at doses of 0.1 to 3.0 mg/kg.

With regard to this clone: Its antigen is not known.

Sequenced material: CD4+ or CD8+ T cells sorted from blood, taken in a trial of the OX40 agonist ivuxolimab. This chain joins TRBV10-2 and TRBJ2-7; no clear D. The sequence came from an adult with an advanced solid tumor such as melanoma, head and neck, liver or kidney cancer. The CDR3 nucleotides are TGCGCCAGCAGTGACCAAAGACACCTCAGCTACGAGCAGTACTTC. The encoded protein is CASSDQRHLSYEQYF.